Ten or more counts support the clone carrying this T cell receptor beta chain. In the sorted-subset replicate PCRs, 200 ng DNA, 25,000 to 35,000 T cell genomes, was used. In the source study's methods: Quality scores were absent from the junction-only immunoSEQ sequences, so filtering differed. The assay was immunoSEQ multiplex PCR, and TCRdb's table has in-frame clones only and misses some. The V and J calls and the clone size are those of that table, but D and trimming were determined from the DNA. This table has 110,000 or so clones, about 62% appearing once. The record originates from a study of shared clonotypes between healthy human individuals. Trimming stripped 8 bases from V and 8 bases from J, with 10 bases between. CDR1 is LNHDA and CDR2 is SQIVND in the germline V gene (reference sequence). This CDR3 comprises 11 residues.

The specimen was memory CD8+ T cells sorted from blood. The subset: CD45RO+ cells pooled with CCR7-negative TemRA cells. The TCR originated in a woman between 25 and 40 years old in good health. The rearrangement joins TRBV19 to TRBJ2-1; no clear D gene. CDR3 loop: CASPIRDEQFF. The CDR3, as DNA: TGTGCCAGTCCGATTCGGGATGAGCAGTTCTTC.